This entry describes one T cell receptor (beta chain). The antigen is unknown. The sample comes from a study of identifying expanded T cells in peripheral blood. Overall study findings and caveats: About 1.2 clones differed between technical replicates, versus approximately 17 and 20 over time. Across healthy donors, higher total template counts meant significantly greater approximately two-week count variance.

Germline values: CDR1 LNHDA, CDR2 SQIVND (reference sequence). The V segment lost 3 bases and the J segment 4 bases; nucleotides outside the gene matches: 6. The CDR3 extends over 15 amino acids. Generated by immunoSEQ multiplex PCR, the TCRdb table keeps only in-frame clones and is missing some. The repertoire holds about 58,000 clones, about nine tenths seen once, with 3% to 4% in the top ten. Collection occurred without any documented infections or immune events in donors. The chain joins TRBV19 to TRBJ2-3; 8 bases are shared with TRBD2. Sequencing was done on a sample of blood. This clonotype originated in a person aged 18-69 years in good health. The CDR3 DNA sequence: TGTGCCAGTAGTATCGGGCTAGCGGGTCCAGATACGCAGTATTTT. Translation: CASSIGLAGPDTQYF.